This T cell receptor beta chain appears in the sequencing data of a study of T cells generated in artificial thymic organoids. This CDR3 region has 12 residues. To note about this clonotype: Its target is not known. It may be a read error: a sequence one base away is much more abundant.

Reverse primers in the TRAC or TRBC constant regions drove separate semi-nested PCRs for TCRalpha and TCRbeta. TCRdb independently ran MiXCR on the 5' RACE reads; one entry per CDR3 protein. The profile shows 7,500 to 9,000 distinct CDR3 sequences, 20% to 30% of them singletons. Notes on the study in general: Valpha and Vbeta usage was not skewed in organoid-derived T cells.

Human HSPCs were combined with MS5 stroma expressing human DLL1. FACS-sorted CD34+CD3- hematopoietic stem and progenitor cells, with residual T cells removed, seeded the organoids. FACS isolated CD3+TCRαβ+CD8 single positive T cells before RNA extraction. RNA was purified from approximately 40,000 to 200,000 sorted cells per sample. The origin of this receptor is a human donor who gave cord blood stem cells for thymic organoid culture, a cardiac surgery patient who gave postnatal thymus, or a blood donor (not recorded which). The chain couples TRBV12-3 or TRBV12-4 to TRBJ1-1, with D maybe TRBD1 (5 bases). The specimen was naive CD8+ T cells grown in artificial thymic organoids from cord blood stem and progenitor cells. Regarding subset: CD3+TCRalphabeta+CD8SP T cells; for blood, CD45RO-CCR7+ naive CD8+ T cells. The CDR3 sequence is CAGSKGPLNAFF. The CDR3 DNA sequence: TGTGCCGGCAGCAAGGGACCACTGAACGCTTTCTTC.